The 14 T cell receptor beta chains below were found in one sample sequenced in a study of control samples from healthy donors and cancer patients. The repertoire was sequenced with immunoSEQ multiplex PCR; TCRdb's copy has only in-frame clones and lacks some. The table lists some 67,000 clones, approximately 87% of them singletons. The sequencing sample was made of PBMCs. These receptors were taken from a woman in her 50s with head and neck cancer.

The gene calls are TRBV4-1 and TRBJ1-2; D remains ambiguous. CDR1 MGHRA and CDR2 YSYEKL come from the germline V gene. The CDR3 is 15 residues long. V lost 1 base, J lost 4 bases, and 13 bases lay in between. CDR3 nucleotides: TGCGCCAGCAGCCAAGCCTCGGCAGGAGTCTATGGCTACACCTTC. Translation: CASSQASAGVYGYTF.

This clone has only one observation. CDR3 in amino acids: CASSTGTSGGDTQYF. The CDR3 DNA reads as TGCGCCAGCAGCACCGGGACTAGCGGGGGAGATACGCAGTATTTT. The gene calls are TRBV5-1 and TRBJ2-3; 14 bases line up with TRBD2. Germline assignment: CDR1 SGHRS and CDR2 YFSETQ. J gave up 5 bases and V 4 bases, and 3 bases lay outside the gene matches. The CDR3 has 15 residues.

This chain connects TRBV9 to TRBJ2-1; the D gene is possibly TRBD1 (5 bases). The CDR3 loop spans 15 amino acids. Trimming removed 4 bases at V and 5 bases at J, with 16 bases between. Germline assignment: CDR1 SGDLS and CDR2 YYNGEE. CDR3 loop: CASSPRQTVDNEQFF. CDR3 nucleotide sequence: TGTGCCAGCAGCCCCCGACAGACCGTGGACAATGAGCAGTTCTTC.

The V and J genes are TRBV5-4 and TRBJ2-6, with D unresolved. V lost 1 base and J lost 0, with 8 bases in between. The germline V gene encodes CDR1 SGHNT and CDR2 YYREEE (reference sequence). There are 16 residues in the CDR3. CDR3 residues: CASSLKTVSGANVLTF. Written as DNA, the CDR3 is TGTGCCAGCAGCTTGAAGACGGTCTCTGGGGCCAACGTCCTGACTTTC.

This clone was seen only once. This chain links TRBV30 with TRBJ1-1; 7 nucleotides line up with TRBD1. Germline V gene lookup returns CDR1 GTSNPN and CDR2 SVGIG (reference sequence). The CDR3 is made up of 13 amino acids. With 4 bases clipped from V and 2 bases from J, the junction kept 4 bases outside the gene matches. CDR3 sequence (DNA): TGTGCCTGGACGGGACAGATTAACACTGAAGCTTTCTTT. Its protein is CAWTGQINTEAFF.

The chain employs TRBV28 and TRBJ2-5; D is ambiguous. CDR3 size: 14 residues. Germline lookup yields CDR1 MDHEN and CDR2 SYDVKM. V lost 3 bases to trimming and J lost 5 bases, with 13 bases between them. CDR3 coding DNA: TGTGCCAGCAGTTTTTCGAATCGAGCTGAGACCCAGTACTTC. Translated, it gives CASSFSNRAETQYF. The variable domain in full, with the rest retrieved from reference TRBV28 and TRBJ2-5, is DVKVTQSSRYLVKRTGEKVFLECVQDMDHENMFWYRQDPGLGLRLIYFSYDVKMKEKGDIPEGYSVSREKKERFSLILESASTNQTSMYLCASSFSNRAETQYFGPGTRLLVL.

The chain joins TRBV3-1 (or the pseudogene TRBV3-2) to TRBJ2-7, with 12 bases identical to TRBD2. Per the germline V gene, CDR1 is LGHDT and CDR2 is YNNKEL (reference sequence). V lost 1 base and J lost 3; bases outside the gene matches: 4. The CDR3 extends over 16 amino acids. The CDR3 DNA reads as TGTGCCAGCAGCCAAGGTCCTAGCGGGGGGGGCTACGAGCAGTACTTC. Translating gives CASSQGPSGGGYEQYF.

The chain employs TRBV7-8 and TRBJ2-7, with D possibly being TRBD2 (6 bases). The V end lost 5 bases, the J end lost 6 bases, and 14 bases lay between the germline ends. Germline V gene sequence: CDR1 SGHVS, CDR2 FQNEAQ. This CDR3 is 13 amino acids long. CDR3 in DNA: TGTGCCAGCAGCGTAAGGAGGGCAGGCGAGCAGTACTTC. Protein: CASSVRRAGEQYF.

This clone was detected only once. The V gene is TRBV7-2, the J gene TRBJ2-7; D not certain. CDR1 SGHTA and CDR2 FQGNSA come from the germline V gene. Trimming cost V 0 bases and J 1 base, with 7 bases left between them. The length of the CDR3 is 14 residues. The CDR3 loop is CASSLAPGSYEQYF. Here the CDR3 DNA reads TGTGCCAGCAGCTTAGCTCCAGGTTCCTACGAGCAGTACTTC.

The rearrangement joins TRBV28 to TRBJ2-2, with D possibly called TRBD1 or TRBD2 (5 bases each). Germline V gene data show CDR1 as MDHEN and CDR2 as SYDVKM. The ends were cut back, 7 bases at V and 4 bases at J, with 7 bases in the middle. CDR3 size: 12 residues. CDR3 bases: TGTGCCAGCATGAGGGGCACCGGGGAGCTGTTTTTT. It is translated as CASMRGTGELFF.

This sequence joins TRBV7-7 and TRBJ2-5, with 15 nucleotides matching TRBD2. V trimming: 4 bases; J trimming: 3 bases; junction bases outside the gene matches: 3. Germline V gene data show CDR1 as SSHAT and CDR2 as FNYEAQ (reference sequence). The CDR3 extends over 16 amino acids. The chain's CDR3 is CASSSRTSGGEETQYF. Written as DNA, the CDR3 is TGTGCCAGCAGCTCCAGGACTAGCGGGGGGGAAGAGACCCAGTACTTC.

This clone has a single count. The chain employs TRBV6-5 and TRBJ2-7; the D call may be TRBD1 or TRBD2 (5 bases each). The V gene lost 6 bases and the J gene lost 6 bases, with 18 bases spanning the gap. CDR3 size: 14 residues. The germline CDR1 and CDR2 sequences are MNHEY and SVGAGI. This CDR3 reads CASSPGAVLPEQYF. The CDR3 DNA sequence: TGTGCCAGCAGCCCCGGGGCTGTCCTACCCGAGCAGTACTTC.

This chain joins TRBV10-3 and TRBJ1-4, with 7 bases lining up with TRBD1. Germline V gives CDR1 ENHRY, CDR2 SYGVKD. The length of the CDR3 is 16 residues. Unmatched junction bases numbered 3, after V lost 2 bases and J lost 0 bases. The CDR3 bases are TGTGCCATCAGTGAGACCCAGGGGGCAACTAATGAAAAACTGTTTTTT. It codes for CAISETQGATNEKLFF.

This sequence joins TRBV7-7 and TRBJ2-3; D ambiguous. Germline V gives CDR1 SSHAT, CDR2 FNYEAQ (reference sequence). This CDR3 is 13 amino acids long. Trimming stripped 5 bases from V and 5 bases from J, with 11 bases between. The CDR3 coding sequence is TGTGCCAGCAGCCTTGCCCGACTAGATACGCAGTATTTT. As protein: CASSLARLDTQYF.